This entry lists 21 T cell receptor beta chains sequenced from one sample in a study of blood T cell repertoires in COVID-19 (dated by TCRdb to between 2020 and 2021). Receptor amplification or capture employed the immunoSEQ multiplex PCR assay. TCRdb limited this immuneACCESS table to in-frame rearrangements with V and J called. A share of clones is missing; checked studies link under half to unresolved V genes, and the rest is unexplained. The sample contains around 250,000 clones, 85% to 90% of them found a single time. The leading ten clones occupy approximately 4% of the sample. Sequencing input: PBMCs or T cells enriched from blood (not recorded which). These receptors came from a woman aged 25 to 39 with acute COVID-19.

The rearrangement uses TRBV3-1 (or the pseudogene TRBV3-2) and TRBJ1-6; a possible D gene is TRBD1 (5 bases). V was cut by 2 bases and J by 11 bases, with 13 bases left in between. The CDR3 totals 14 residues. The V gene's germline CDR1 is LGHDT and CDR2 YNNKEL (reference sequence). The CDR3 sequence is CASSQKEGLAPLHF. The CDR3 nucleotides read TGTGCCAGCAGCCAAAAAGAGGGACTCGCACCCCTCCACTTT.

The genes are TRBV9 and TRBJ1-6; D is unresolved. V gave up 8 bases and J gave up 4 bases, with 4 bases separating them. Per germline, CDR1 SGDLS and CDR2 YYNGEE. The CDR3 is 11 amino acids. The CDR3 protein is CARAYNSPLHF. CDR3 DNA: TGTGCCAGGGCTTATAATTCACCCCTCCACTTT.

The V call is TRBV19, the J call TRBJ1-5, with D possibly matching TRBD1 (6 bases). Germline V CDR1 and CDR2: LNHDA, SQIVND (reference sequence). The CDR3 is made up of 14 amino acids. V was shortened by 10 bases and J by 7 bases, with 20 bases between the two germline ends. The CDR3 protein is CATWPGQLVQPQHF. CDR3 in DNA: TGTGCCACCTGGCCCGGACAGCTGGTCCAGCCCCAGCATTTT.

The chain combines TRBV7-2 with TRBJ2-7, with D maybe TRBD1 (5 bases). Germline CDR1 reads SGHTA; CDR2 reads FQGNSA. V was pared by 6 bases and J by 4 bases, with 16 bases between. The CDR3 is 14 residues long. CDR3 sequence: CASRSPGISYEQYF. The CDR3 DNA reads TGTGCCAGCAGATCTCCAGGGATATCTTACGAGCAGTACTTC.

This chain connects TRBV7-2 to TRBJ2-7; a possible D gene is TRBD2 (5 bases). In germline, CDR1 is SGHTA, CDR2 FQGNSA. V was trimmed by 5 bases and J by 2 bases, leaving 22 bases between them. The CDR3 contains 17 residues. The CDR3 DNA sequence: TGTGCCAGCAGCGTGAGGGTTGCTGAGGGCCAAGCCTACGAGCAGTACTTC. Translated: CASSVRVAEGQAYEQYF.

This clone occurred once. J is TRBJ1-2 and V is TRBV5-4; D is undetermined. The CDR3 extends over 13 amino acids. The germline gives CDR1 SGHNT, CDR2 YYREEE (reference sequence). Trimming left V 5 bases short and J 5 bases short, with 13 bases between. The CDR3 sequence: CASSTRDKYGYTF. The CDR3, as DNA: TGTGCCAGCAGTACCCGGGATAAGTATGGCTACACCTTC. Full variable domain (outside the CDR3, taken from reference TRBV5-4 and TRBJ1-2): ETGVTQSPTHLIKTRGQQVTLRCSSQSGHNTVSWYQQALGQGPQFIFQYYREEENGRGNFPPRFSGLQFPNYSSELNVNALELDDSALYLCASSTRDKYGYTFGSGTRLTVV.

V and J are TRBV4-2 and TRBJ1-6; D call uncertain. The V end was cut by 0 bases, the J end by 14 bases, with 14 bases between. The CDR3 length is 14 residues. Per the germline V gene, CDR1 is LGHNA and CDR2 is YNFKEQ. The CDR3 here is CASSQDSPSGTLHF. CDR3 DNA sequence: TGTGCCAGCAGCCAAGATAGCCCGTCTGGAACCCTCCACTTT.

The chain recombines TRBV5-6 with TRBJ1-3; the D gene is possibly TRBD1 (5 bases). Trimming shortened V by 0 bases and J by 8 bases, and 12 bases separated the two germline ends. CDR3 size: 14 residues. Germline lookup yields CDR1 SGHDT and CDR2 YYEEEE. CDR3 DNA: TGTGCCAGCAGCTTGGGCCAGGGATTGGACACCATATATTTT. Translation: CASSLGQGLDTIYF. The whole variable domain, filled in from reference TRBV5-6 and TRBJ1-3, reads DAGVTQSPTHLIKTRGQQVTLRCSPKSGHDTVSWYQQALGQGPQFIFQYYEEEERQRGNFPDRFSGHQFPNYSSELNVNALLLGDSALYLCASSLGQGLDTIYFGEGSWLTVV.

The chain recombines TRBV29-1 with TRBJ1-2, with D tentatively TRBD1 (5 bases). This CDR3 is built from 12 residues. Germline loops: CDR1 SQVTM, CDR2 ANQGSEA. Trimming cost V 3 bases and J 7 bases, with 12 bases left between them. The CDR3 region has the DNA TGCAGCGTTGATGTGGGGCGGATTGGCTACACCTTC. The encoded protein is CSVDVGRIGYTF. The variable domain in full, completed from reference TRBV29-1 and TRBJ1-2, reads SAVISQKPSRDICQRGTSLTIQCQVDSQVTMMFWYRQQPGQSLTLIATANQGSEATYESGFVIDKFPISRPNLTFSTLTVSNMSPEDSSIYLCSVDVGRIGYTFGSGTRLTVV.

The rearrangement uses TRBV9 and TRBJ2-3; weak D call: TRBD2 (6 bases). This CDR3 is built from 15 residues. Trimming removed 4 bases from V and 0 bases from J, with 12 bases in between. Germline CDR1 is SGDLS and CDR2 is YYNGEE. CDR3 region: CASSTSGTSTDTQYF. CDR3 coding DNA: TGTGCCAGCAGCACCTCCGGGACTAGCACAGATACGCAGTATTTT.

The rearrangement joins TRBV5-1 to TRBJ2-3; D might be TRBD1 (6 bases). Germline assignment: CDR1 SGHRS and CDR2 YFSETQ. V dropped 4 bases and J dropped 4 bases, with 10 bases sitting between them. This CDR3 comprises 13 residues. CDR3 in amino acids: CASSRGGADTQYF. The CDR3 region has the DNA TGCGCCAGCAGCCGAGGGGGTGCAGATACGCAGTATTTT. Full variable domain (outside the CDR3, taken from reference TRBV5-1 and TRBJ2-3): KAGVTQTPRYLIKTRGQQVTLSCSPISGHRSVSWYQQTPGQGLQFLFEYFSETQRNKGNFPGRFSGRQFSNSRSEMNVSTLELGDSALYLCASSRGGADTQYFGPGTRLTVL.

J is TRBJ2-1 and V is TRBV7-3; a weak D match, TRBD2 (6 bases). Looked up from germline, CDR1 is SGHTA and CDR2 is FQGTGA. The CDR3 consists of 13 residues. Between the trimmed V and J ends, which lost 6 bases and 10 bases, there was a span of 16 bases. The CDR3: CASSYQVTSEQFF. CDR3 sequence (DNA): TGTGCCAGCAGTTACCAAGTTACTAGCGAGCAGTTCTTC.

In its sample, this clone was seen once. The rearrangement uses TRBV28 and TRBJ2-2; 9 bases are shared with TRBD1. CDR3 size: 15 residues. Per the germline V gene, CDR1 is MDHEN and CDR2 is SYDVKM. J was trimmed by 7 bases and V by 6 bases; bases with no gene match: 9. The CDR3: CASRTYRGRVGELFF. The CDR3 bases are TGTGCCAGCAGGACTTACAGGGGGCGGGTCGGGGAGCTGTTTTTT.

The chain employs TRBV19 and TRBJ1-5; D perhaps matches TRBD1 (6 bases). Trimming left V 5 bases short and J 3 bases short, with 8 bases between. Per germline, CDR1 LNHDA and CDR2 SQIVND (reference sequence). The CDR3 has 13 amino acids. The CDR3 protein is CASSHRDNQPQHF. The CDR3 nucleotides read TGTGCCAGTAGTCACAGGGACAATCAGCCCCAGCATTTT.

The chain employs TRBV3-1 (or the pseudogene TRBV3-2) and TRBJ2-3; tentatively, D is TRBD2 (6 bases). This CDR3 spans 16 amino acids. Germline assignment: CDR1 LGHDT and CDR2 YNNKEL (reference sequence). V shed 4 bases and J shed 7 bases, with 21 bases lying between them. The CDR3 sequence is CASSRSEGTYTHTQYF. In DNA form, the CDR3 reads TGTGCCAGCAGCCGCTCAGAGGGGACTTATACTCATACGCAGTATTTT.

The chain recombines TRBV5-5 with TRBJ1-1; D is perhaps TRBD1 (5 bases). V gave up 9 bases and J gave up 0 bases, with 12 bases separating them. Germline-derived CDR1 and CDR2 are SGHKS and YYEKEE (reference sequence). This CDR3 is built from 13 residues. CDR3 in DNA: TGTGCCACCTCGCGGGGCTTGAACACTGAAGCTTTCTTT. Encoded protein: CATSRGLNTEAFF.

The rearrangement links TRBV4-1 to TRBJ2-1; 13 bases line up with TRBD2. Germline lookup yields CDR1 MGHRA and CDR2 YSYEKL. V trimming: 1 base; J trimming: 6 bases; junction bases outside the gene matches: 9. The CDR3 totals 18 residues. CDR3 in DNA: TGCGCCAGCAGCCAAGGGACTAGCGGGAGTCGGGCAGGCAATGAGCAGTTCTTC. Residues: CASSQGTSGSRAGNEQFF.

V and J are TRBV27 and TRBJ2-3; 10 nucleotides agree with TRBD2. The germline gives CDR1 MNHEY, CDR2 SMNVEV (reference sequence). This CDR3 has 14 amino acids. The V segment lost 5 bases and the J segment 6 bases; nucleotides outside the gene matches: 5. The CDR3 sequence is CASSLSGRRDTQYF. CDR3 nucleotide sequence: TGTGCCAGCAGTCTTAGCGGGAGGAGGGATACGCAGTATTTT.

For the CDR3, the DNA is TGTGCCAGTAGCCCTCCACGAGGGGGCGCGAACACCGGGGAGCTGTTTTTT. Amino acid sequence: CASSPPRGGANTGELFF. This rearrangement joins TRBV19 to TRBJ2-2, with 7 nucleotides matching TRBD1. Germline assignment: CDR1 LNHDA and CDR2 SQIVND (reference sequence). V shed 6 bases, J shed 0 bases, and the junction held 10 bases outside the gene matches. This CDR3 region has 17 residues.

The V and J genes are TRBV28 and TRBJ2-2, with D perhaps TRBD1 (6 bases). In germline, CDR1 is MDHEN, CDR2 SYDVKM. The CDR3 covers 16 residues. Trimming left V 6 bases short and J 6 bases short, with 20 bases between. The CDR3 region is CASRPGAGRGSGELFF. In DNA form, the CDR3 reads TGTGCCAGCAGACCCGGGGCAGGCAGGGGTTCCGGGGAGCTGTTTTTT.

The chain links TRBV29-1 to TRBJ2-7, with D tentatively TRBD2 (5 bases). V shed 0 bases and J shed 2 bases, with 8 bases lying between them. The CDR3 extends over 13 amino acids. Looked up from germline, CDR1 is SQVTM and CDR2 is ANQGSEA. For the CDR3, the DNA is TGCAGCGTTGAAGACGAGACTACCTACGAGCAGTACTTC. This sequence encodes CSVEDETTYEQYF.